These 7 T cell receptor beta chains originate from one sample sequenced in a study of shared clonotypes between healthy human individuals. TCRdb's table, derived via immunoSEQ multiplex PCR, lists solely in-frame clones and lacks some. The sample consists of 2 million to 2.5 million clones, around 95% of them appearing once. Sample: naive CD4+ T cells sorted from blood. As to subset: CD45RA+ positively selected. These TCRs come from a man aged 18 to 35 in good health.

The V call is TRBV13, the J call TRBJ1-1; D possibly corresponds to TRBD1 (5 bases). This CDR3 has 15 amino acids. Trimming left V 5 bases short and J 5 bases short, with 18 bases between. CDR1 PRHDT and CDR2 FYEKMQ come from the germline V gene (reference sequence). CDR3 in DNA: TGTGCCAGCAGCCCCGGTAGGTGGGGGGGAACTGAAGCTTTCTTT. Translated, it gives CASSPGRWGGTEAFF.

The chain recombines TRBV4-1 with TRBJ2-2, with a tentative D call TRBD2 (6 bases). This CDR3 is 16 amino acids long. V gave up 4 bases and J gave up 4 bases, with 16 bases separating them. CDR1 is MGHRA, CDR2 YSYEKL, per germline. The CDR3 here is CASSRVSAGSTGELFF. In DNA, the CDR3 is TGCGCCAGCAGCCGGGTTAGCGCGGGGAGCACCGGGGAGCTGTTTTTT.

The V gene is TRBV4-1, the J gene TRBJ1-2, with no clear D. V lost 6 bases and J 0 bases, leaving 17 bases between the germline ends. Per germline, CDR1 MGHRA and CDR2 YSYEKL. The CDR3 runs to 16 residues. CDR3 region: CASSSQNSKPNYGYTF. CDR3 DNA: TGCGCCAGCAGTTCCCAAAACAGCAAACCTAACTATGGCTACACCTTC.

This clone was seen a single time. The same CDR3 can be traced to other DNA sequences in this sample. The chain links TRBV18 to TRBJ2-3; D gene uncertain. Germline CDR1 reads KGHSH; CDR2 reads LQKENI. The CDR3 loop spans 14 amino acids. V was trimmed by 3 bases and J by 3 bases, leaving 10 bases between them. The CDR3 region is CASSPPSSTDTQYF. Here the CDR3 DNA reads TGTGCCAGCTCACCCCCATCTTCTACAGATACGCAGTATTTT.

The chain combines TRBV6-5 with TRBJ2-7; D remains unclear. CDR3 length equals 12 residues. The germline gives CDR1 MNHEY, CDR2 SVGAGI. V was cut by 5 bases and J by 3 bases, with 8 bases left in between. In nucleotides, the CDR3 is TGTGCCAGCAGTGGGTCCAGCTACGAGCAGTACTTC. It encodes CASSGSSYEQYF.

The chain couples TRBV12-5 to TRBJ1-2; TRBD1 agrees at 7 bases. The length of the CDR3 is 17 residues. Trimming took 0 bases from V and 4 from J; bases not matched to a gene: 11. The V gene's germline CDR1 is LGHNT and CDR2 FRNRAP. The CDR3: CASGLVLGVGGGYGYTF. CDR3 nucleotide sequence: TGTGCTAGTGGTTTGGTACTTGGGGTAGGGGGCGGCTATGGCTACACCTTC.

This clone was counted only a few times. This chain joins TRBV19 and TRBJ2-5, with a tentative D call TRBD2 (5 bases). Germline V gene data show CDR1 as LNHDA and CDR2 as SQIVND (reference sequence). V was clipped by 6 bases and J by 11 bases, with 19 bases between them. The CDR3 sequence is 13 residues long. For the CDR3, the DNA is TGTGCCAGTAGCAACTATCTAGCAGGAGAGCAGTACTTC. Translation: CASSNYLAGEQYF.